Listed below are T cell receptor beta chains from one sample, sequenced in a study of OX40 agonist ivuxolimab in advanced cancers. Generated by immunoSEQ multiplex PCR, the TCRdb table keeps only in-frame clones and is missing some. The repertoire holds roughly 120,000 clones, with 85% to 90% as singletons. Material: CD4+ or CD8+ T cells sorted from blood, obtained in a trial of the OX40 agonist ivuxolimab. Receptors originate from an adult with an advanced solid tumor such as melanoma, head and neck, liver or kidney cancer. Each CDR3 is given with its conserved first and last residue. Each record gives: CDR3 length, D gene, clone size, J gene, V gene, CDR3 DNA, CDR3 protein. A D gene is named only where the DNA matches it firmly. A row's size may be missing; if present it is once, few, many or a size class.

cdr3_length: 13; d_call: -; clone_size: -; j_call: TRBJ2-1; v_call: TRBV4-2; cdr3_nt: TGTGCCAGCAGCCAAGATGTGTACAATGAGCAGTTCTTC; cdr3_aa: CASSQDVYNEQFF
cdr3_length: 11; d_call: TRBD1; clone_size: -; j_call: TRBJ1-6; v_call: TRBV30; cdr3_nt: TGTGCCTGGGACAGGGAACCACCCCTCCACTTT; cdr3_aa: CAWDREPPLHF
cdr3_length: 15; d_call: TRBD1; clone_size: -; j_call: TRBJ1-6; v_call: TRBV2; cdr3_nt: TGTGCCAGCAGGAAGACAGGGATGGTAAATTCACCCCTCCACTTT; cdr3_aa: CASRKTGMVNSPLHF
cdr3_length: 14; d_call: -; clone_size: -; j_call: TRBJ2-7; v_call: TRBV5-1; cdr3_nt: TGCGCCAGCAGCCCCGGGTACTCTTCCTACGAGCAGTACTTC; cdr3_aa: CASSPGYSSYEQYF
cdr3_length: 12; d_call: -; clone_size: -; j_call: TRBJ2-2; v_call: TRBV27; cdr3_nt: TGTGCCAGCAGTTTCCACACCGGGGAGCTGTTTTTT; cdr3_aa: CASSFHTGELFF
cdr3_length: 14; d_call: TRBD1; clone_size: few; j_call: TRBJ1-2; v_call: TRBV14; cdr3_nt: TGTGCCAGCAGCCAAGATCGACAGGGCTATGGCTACACCTTC; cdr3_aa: CASSQDRQGYGYTF
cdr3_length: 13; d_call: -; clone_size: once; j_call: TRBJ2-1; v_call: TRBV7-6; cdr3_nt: TGTGCCAGCAGCCCGGGACCCCTTTTGGAGCAGTTCTTC; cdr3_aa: CASSPGPLLEQFF
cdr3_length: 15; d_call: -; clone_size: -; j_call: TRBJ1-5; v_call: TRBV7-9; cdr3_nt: TGTGCCAGCAGCTCGGGATCCTCGGGCAATCAGCCCCAGCATTTT; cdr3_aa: CASSSGSSGNQPQHF
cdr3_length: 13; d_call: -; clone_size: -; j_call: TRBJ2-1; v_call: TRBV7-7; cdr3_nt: TGTGCTAGCAGTTTAGGGGGGGGAAATGAGCAGTTCTTC; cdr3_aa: CASSLGGGNEQFF
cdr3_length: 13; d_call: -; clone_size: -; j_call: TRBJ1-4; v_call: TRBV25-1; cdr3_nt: TGTGCCAGCAGCCTAGGGGCCTATGAAAAACTGTTTTTT; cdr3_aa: CASSLGAYEKLFF
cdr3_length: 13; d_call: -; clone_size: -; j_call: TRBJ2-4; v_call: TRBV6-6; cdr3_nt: TGTGCCAGCTGCAGGGAGGCCAAAAACATTCAGTACTTC; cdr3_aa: CASCREAKNIQYF
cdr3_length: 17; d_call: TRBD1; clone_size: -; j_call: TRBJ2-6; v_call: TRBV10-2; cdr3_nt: TGCGCCAGCAGTGAGAGGACAGGGGGCGCTGGGGCCAACGTCCTGACTTTC; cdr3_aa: CASSERTGGAGANVLTF
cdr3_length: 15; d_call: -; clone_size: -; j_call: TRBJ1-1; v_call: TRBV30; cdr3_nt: TGTGCCTGGAGTGTAATTGAGGGTTCGAACACTGAAGCTTTCTTT; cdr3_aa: CAWSVIEGSNTEAFF
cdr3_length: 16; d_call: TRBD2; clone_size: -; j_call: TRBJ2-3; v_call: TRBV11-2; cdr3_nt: TGTGCCAGCATCGTGACTAGCGGGGTTAGCACAGATACGCAGTATTTT; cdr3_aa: CASIVTSGVSTDTQYF
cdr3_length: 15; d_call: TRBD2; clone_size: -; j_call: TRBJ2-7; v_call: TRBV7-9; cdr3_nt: TGTGCCAGCAGCTTAGAAGGGGAGGGCTCCTACGAGCAGTACTTC; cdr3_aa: CASSLEGEGSYEQYF
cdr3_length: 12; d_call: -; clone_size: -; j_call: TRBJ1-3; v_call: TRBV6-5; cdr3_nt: TGTGCCAGCAGAGGGTCTGGAAACACCATATATTTT; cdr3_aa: CASRGSGNTIYF
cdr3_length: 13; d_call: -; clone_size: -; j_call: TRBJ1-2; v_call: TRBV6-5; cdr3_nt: TGTGCCAGCAGTTACTCCCTTAACTATGGCTACACCTTC; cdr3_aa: CASSYSLNYGYTF
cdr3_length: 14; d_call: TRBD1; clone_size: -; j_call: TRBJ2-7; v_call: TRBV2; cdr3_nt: TGTGCCAGCAATGGGGGGACAGGGGGAGGCGAGCAGTACTTC; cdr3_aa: CASNGGTGGGEQYF
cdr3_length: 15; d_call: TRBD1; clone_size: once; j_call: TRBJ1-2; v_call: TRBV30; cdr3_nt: TGTGCCTGGGTTATTGGGGGACAGGGGACCAATGGCTACACCTTC; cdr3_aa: CAWVIGGQGTNGYTF
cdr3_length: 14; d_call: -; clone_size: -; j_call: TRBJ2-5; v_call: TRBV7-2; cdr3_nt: TGTGCCAGCAGTTCAAGTGGTCACCAAGAGACCCAGTACTTC; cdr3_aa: CASSSSGHQETQYF
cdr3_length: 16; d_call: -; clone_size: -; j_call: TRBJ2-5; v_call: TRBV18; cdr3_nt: TGTGCCAGCTCACCAAGCCATCTCAAGGCACAAGAGACCCAGTACTTC; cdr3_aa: CASSPSHLKAQETQYF
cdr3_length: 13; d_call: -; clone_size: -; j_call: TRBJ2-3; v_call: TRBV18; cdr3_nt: TGTGCCAGCTCACCACCGGGCACAGATACGCAGTATTTT; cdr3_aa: CASSPPGTDTQYF
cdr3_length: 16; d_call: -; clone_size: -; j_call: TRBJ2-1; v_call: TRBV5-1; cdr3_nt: TGCGCCAGCAGCCTAATCACCAGGAGCTCCTACAATGAGCAGTTCTTC; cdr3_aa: CASSLITRSSYNEQFF
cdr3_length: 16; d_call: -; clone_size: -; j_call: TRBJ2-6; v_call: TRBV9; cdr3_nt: TGTGCCAGCAGCGTGGGAGGGGGCTCTGGGGCCAACGTCCTGACTTTC; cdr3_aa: CASSVGGGSGANVLTF
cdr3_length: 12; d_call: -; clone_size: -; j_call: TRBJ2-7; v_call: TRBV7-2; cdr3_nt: TGTGCCAGCAGCTTAAACAGCTACGAGCAGTACTTC; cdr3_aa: CASSLNSYEQYF
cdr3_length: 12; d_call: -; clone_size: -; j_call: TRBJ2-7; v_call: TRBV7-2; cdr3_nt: TGTGCCAGCAGCTTACAGGGCCACGAGCAGTACTTC; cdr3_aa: CASSLQGHEQYF
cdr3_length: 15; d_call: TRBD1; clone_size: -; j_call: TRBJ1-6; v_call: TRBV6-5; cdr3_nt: TGTGCCAGCAGTACTCCGGGACAGCTAAATTCACCCCTCCACTTT; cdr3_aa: CASSTPGQLNSPLHF
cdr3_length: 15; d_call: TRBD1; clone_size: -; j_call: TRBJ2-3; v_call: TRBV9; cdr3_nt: TGTGCCAGCAGCGACAGGGGGCTCGGGGCAGATACGCAGTATTTT; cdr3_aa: CASSDRGLGADTQYF
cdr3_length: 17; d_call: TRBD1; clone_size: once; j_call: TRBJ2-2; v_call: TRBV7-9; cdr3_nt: TGTGCCAGCAGTCCAACAACCGGACAGGGGAACACCGGGGAGCTGTTTTTT; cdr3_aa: CASSPTTGQGNTGELFF
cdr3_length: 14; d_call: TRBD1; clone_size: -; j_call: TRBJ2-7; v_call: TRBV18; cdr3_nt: TGTGCCAGCTCTGCTAACAGGGGCCCCTACGAGCAGTACTTC; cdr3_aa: CASSANRGPYEQYF
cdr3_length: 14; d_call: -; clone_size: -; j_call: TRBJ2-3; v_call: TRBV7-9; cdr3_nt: TGTGCCAGCAGCCCTAGTGGGGGGCAAGATACGCAGTATTTT; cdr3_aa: CASSPSGGQDTQYF
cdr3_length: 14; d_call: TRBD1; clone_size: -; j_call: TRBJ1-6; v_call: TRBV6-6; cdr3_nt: TGTGCCAGCAGTGTACAGGGGGCCGGTTCACCCCTCCACTTT; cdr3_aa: CASSVQGAGSPLHF
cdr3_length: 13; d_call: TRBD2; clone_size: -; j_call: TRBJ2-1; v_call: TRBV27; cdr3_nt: TGTGCCAGCAGAGGACTAGTTCGCAATGAGCAGTTCTTC; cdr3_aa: CASRGLVRNEQFF
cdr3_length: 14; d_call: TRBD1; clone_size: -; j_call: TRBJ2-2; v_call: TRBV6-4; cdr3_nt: TGTGCCAGCAGTGGACAGGGGTCCACCGGGGAGCTGTTTTTT; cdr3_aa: CASSGQGSTGELFF
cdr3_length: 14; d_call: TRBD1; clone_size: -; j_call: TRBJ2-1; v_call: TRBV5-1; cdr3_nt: TGCGCCAGCAGCTTACCCGGGACAGGAAATGAGCAGTTCTTC; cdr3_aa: CASSLPGTGNEQFF
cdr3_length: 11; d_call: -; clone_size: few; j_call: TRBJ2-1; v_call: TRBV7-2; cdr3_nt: TGTGCCAGCCAGGGTTACAATGAGCAGTTCTTC; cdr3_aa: CASQGYNEQFF
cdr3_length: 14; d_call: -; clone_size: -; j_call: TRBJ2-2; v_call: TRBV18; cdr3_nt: TGTGCCAGCTCACTGACAGTTAGAACCGGGGAGCTGTTTTTT; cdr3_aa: CASSLTVRTGELFF
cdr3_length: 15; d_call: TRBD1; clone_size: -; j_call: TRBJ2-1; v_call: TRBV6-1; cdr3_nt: TGTGCCAGCCAAAGTCTCGGGACAGCCCACAATGAGCAGTTCTTC; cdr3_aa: CASQSLGTAHNEQFF
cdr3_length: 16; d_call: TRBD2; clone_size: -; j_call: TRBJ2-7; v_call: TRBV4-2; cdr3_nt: TGTGCCAGCAGCTTGGTAGGCGGGGGGCGGACCTACGAGCAGTACTTC; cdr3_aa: CASSLVGGGRTYEQYF
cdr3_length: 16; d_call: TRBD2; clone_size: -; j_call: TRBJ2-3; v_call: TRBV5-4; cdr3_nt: TGTGCCAGCAGCTTGGAGACTAGCGGGCGCACAGATACGCAGTATTTT; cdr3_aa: CASSLETSGRTDTQYF
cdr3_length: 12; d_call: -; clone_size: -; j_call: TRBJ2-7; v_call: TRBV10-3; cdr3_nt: TGTGCCATCAGTGGCTTATCAAACGAGCAGTACTTC; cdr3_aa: CAISGLSNEQYF
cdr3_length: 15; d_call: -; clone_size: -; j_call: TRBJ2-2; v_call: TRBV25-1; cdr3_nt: TGTGCCAGCAGTTTTACAGGGATGAACACCGGGGAGCTGTTTTTT; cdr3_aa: CASSFTGMNTGELFF
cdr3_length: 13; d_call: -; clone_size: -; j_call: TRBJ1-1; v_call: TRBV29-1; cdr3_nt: TGCAGCGGGGTGGCAGGCCCGAACACTGAAGCTTTCTTT; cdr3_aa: CSGVAGPNTEAFF
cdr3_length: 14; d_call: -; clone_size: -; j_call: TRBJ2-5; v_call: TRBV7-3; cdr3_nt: TGTGCCAGCAGCTTAAGAGGGGGGGAAGAGACCCAGTACTTC; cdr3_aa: CASSLRGGEETQYF
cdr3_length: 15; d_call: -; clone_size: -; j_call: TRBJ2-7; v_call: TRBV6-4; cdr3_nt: TGTGCCAGCAGTGACTTAAATAGGGGTATCCACGAGCAGTACTTC; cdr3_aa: CASSDLNRGIHEQYF
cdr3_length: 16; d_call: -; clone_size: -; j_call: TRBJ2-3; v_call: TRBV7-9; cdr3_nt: TGTGCCAGCAGCCTGGAACCGGGACGGGGCACAGATACGCAGTATTTT; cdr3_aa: CASSLEPGRGTDTQYF
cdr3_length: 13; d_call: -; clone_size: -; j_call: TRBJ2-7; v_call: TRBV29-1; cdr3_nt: TGCAGCGTTGATGGTTCAGGCTCCTACGAGCAGTACTTC; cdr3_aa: CSVDGSGSYEQYF
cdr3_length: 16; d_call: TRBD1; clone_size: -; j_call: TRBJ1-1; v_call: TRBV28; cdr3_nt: TGTGCCAGCAGTTTAGGAGGGGGCGGGATGAACACTGAAGCTTTCTTT; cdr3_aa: CASSLGGGGMNTEAFF
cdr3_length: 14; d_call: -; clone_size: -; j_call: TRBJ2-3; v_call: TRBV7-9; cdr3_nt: TGTGCCAGCAGTGGATATGGGGGCGAAGATACGCAGTATTTT; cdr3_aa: CASSGYGGEDTQYF
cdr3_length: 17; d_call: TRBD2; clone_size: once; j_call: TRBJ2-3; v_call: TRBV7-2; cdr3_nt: TGTGCCAGCAGCTTTCCTGTTAGCGGGGGTCTCACAGATACGCAGTATTTT; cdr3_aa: CASSFPVSGGLTDTQYF
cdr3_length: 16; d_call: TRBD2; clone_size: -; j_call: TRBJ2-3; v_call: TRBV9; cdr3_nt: TGTGCCAGCAGCTTGAGGCGGGGGGCCCCAGTTGATACGCAGTATTTT; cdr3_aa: CASSLRRGAPVDTQYF
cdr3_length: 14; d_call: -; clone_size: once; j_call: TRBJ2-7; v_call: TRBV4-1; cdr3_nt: TGCGCCAGCAGCCGTGCGGGCTCCGGATTGGAGCAGTACTTC; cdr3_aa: CASSRAGSGLEQYF
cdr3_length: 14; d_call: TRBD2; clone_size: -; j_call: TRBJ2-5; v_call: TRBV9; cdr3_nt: TGTGCCAGCAGCGTGACTAGCGGGAAGGAGACCCAGTACTTC; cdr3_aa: CASSVTSGKETQYF